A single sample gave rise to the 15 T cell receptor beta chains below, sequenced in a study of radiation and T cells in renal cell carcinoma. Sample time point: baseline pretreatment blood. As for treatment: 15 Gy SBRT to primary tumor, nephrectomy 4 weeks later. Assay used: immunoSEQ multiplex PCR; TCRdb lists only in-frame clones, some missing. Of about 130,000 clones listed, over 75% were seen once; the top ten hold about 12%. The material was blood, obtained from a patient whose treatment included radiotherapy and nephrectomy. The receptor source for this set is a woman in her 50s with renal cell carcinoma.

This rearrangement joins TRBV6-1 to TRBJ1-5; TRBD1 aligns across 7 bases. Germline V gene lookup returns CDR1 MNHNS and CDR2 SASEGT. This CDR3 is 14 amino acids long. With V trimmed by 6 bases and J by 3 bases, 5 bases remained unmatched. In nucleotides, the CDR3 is TGTGCCAGCAGCCTGGACAGGTTCAATCAGCCCCAGCATTTT. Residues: CASSLDRFNQPQHF.

CDR3 sequence: CASTGTVTYNSPLHF. CDR3 DNA sequence: TGTGCCAGCACTGGGACAGTTACTTATAATTCACCCCTCCACTTT. The chain has TRBV6-6 and TRBJ1-6; TRBD1 matches at 7 bases. This CDR3 is 15 amino acids long. The V gene's germline CDR1 is MNHNY and CDR2 SVGAGI (reference sequence). Trimming took 7 bases from V and 4 from J; bases not matched to a gene: 7.

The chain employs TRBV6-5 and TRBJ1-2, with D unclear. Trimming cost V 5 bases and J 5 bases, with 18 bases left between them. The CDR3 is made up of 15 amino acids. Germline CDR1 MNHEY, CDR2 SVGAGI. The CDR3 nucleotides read TGTGCCAGCAGTCCCGTGGGCGGCTGGGATTATGGCTACACCTTC. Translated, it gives CASSPVGGWDYGYTF.

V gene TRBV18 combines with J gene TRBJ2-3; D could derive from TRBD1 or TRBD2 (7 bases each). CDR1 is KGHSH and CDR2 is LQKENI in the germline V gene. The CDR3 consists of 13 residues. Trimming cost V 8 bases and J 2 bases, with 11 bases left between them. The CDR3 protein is CASQGGTTDTQYF. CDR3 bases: TGTGCCAGCCAGGGGGGGACCACAGATACGCAGTATTTT.

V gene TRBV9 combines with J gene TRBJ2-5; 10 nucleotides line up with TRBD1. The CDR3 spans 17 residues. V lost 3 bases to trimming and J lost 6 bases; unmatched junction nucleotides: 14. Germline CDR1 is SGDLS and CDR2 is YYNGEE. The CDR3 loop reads CASSAPCVGQGLKTQYF. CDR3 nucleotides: TGTGCCAGCAGCGCCCCCTGCGTGGGACAGGGGTTGAAGACCCAGTACTTC.

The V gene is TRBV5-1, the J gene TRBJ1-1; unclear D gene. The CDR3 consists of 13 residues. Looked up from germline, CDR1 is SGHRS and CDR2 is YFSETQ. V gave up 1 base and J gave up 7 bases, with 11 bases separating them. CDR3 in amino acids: CASSLFPANEAFF. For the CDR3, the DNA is TGCGCCAGCAGCTTGTTTCCAGCAAATGAAGCTTTCTTT.

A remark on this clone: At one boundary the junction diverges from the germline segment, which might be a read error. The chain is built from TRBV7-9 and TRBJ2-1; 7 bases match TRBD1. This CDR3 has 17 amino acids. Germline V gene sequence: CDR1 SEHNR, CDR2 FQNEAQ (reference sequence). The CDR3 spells CANSLSRGWLIYNEQFF. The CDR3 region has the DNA TGTGCCAACAGCTTATCCAGGGGGTGGTTGATTTACAATGAGCAGTTCTTC.

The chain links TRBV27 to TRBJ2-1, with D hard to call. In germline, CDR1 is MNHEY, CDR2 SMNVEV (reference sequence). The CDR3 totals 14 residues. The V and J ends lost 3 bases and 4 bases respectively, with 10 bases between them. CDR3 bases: TGTGCCAGCAGTTTGGCCGGATATTACAATGAGCAGTTCTTC. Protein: CASSLAGYYNEQFF.

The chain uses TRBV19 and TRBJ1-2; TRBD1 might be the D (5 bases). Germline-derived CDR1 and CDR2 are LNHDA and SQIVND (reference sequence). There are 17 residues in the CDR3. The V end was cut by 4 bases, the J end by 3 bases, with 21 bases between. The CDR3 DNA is TGTGCCAGTAGTACAGCCCTCGTCCGGGGGGTCGACTATGGCTACACCTTC. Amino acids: CASSTALVRGVDYGYTF.

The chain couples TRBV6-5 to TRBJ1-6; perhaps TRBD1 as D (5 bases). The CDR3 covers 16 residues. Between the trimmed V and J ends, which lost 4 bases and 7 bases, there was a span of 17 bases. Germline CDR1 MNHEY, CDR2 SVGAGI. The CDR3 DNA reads TGTGCCAGCAGTTTCGGGCAGGGATTAAGGAATTCACCCCTCCACTTT. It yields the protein CASSFGQGLRNSPLHF.

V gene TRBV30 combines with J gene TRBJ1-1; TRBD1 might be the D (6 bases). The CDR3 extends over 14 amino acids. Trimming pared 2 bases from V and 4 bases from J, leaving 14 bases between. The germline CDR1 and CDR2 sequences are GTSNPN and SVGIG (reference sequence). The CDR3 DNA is TGTGCCTGGAGTCCGGGACACCCGAGCACTGAAGCTTTCTTT. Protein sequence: CAWSPGHPSTEAFF. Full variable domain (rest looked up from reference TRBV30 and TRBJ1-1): SQTIHQWPATLVQPVGSPLSLECTVEGTSNPNLYWYRQAAGRGLQLLFYSVGIGQISSEVPQNLSASRPQDRQFILSSKKLLLSDSGFYLCAWSPGHPSTEAFFGQGTRLTVV.

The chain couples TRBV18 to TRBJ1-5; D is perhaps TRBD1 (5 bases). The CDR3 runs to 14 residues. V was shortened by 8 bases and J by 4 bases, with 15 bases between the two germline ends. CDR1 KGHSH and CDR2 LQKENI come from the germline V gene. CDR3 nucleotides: TGTGCCAGCACGCCTGACAGACCGAATCAGCCCCAGCATTTT. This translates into CASTPDRPNQPQHF.

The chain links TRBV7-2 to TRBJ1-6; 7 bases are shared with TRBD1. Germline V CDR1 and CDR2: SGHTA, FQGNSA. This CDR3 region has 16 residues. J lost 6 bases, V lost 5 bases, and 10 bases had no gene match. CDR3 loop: CASSPEGDRSNSPLHF. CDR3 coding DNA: TGTGCCAGCAGCCCCGAGGGGGACAGAAGTAATTCACCCCTCCACTTT.

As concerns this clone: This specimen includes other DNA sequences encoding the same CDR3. CDR3 in amino acids: CASSGQGAYEQYF. The CDR3 bases are TGTGCCAGCAGCGGACAGGGGGCGTACGAGCAGTACTTC. The gene calls are TRBV9 and TRBJ2-7; 10 bases line up with TRBD1. V shed 3 bases and J 4 bases; nucleotides not matched to a gene: 1. CDR1 SGDLS and CDR2 YYNGEE come from the germline V gene. The CDR3 has 13 amino acids.

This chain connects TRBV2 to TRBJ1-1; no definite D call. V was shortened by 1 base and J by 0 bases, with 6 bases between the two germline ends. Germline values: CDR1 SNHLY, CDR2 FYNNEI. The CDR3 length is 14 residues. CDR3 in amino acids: CASSEGNLNTEAFF. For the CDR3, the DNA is TGTGCCAGCAGTGAAGGCAATCTGAACACTGAAGCTTTCTTT. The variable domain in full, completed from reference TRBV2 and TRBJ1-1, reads EPEVTQTPSHQVTQMGQEVILRCVPISNHLYFYWYRQILGQKVEFLVSFYNNEISEKSEIFDDQFSVERPDGSNFTLKIRSTKLEDSAMYFCASSEGNLNTEAFFGQGTRLTVV.